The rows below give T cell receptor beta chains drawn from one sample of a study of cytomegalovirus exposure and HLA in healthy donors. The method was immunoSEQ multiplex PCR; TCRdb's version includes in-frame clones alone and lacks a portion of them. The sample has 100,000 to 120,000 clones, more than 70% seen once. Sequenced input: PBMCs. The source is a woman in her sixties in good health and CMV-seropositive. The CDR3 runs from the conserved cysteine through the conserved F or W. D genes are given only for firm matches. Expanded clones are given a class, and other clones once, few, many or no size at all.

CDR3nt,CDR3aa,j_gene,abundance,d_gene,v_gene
TGCGCCAGCAGCGCAGTCGTGGGAAACAGGTATAGCAATCAGCCCCAGCATTTT,CASSAVVGNRYSNQPQHF,TRBJ1-5,NA,NA,TRBV4-1
TGTGCCAGCAGCTTAGCCGGCAGGGCCGCGAACTATGGCTACACCTTC,CASSLAGRAANYGYTF,TRBJ1-2,NA,NA,TRBV7-9
TGTGCCAGTCAGCCGCTAGCTTGGGACCAAGAGACCCAGTACTTC,CASQPLAWDQETQYF,TRBJ2-5,few,NA,TRBV2
TGCAGCGTTGGGGGGAGGTTTTCAAGTATCTCCTACAATGAGCAGTTCTTC,CSVGGRFSSISYNEQFF,TRBJ2-1,NA,NA,TRBV29-1
TGTGCCAGCAGCCGCAAACGACATACTGGGACTAGCGGGAGCTCCTACGAGCAGTACTTC,CASSRKRHTGTSGSSYEQYF,TRBJ2-7,NA,TRBD2,TRBV5-4
TGCGCCAGCAGCTTTGGACAGAAAAGGGAGGGGCAGTACTTC,CASSFGQKREGQYF,TRBJ2-7,NA,NA,TRBV5-1
TGTGCCAGCAGCTTAGGGCGGGAGGGGGAGACCCAGTACTTC,CASSLGREGETQYF,TRBJ2-5,NA,TRBD2,TRBV7-6
TGTGCCAGCAGAGAAACAACAGGGAATAGCAATCAGCCCCAGCATTTT,CASRETTGNSNQPQHF,TRBJ1-5,NA,NA,TRBV6-1
TGTGCCAGCAGCTCCACACAGGGCAGCGCCTATGGCTACACCTTC,CASSSTQGSAYGYTF,TRBJ1-2,NA,NA,TRBV11-2
TGTGCCAGCAGCACCCCTAGCGGCCGCGCCTACGAGCAGTACTTC,CASSTPSGRAYEQYF,TRBJ2-7,once,TRBD2,TRBV28
TGTGCCACCAGCAGAGATTCGGCAACAGCGAACACCGGGGAGCTGTTTTTT,CATSRDSATANTGELFF,TRBJ2-2,NA,NA,TRBV15
TGTGCCAGCAGAGGGGGGGGAGGAAGGGAAAAACTGTTTTTT,CASRGGGGREKLFF,TRBJ1-4,NA,NA,TRBV6-1
TGTGCCAGCAGCGTAGGTGGTCTAGCGGGAGCTTACGAGCAGTACTTC,CASSVGGLAGAYEQYF,TRBJ2-7,once,TRBD2,TRBV9
TGCGCCAGCAGCCAAGATCCGGGGGGGAGAGGTGAAAAACTGTTTTTT,CASSQDPGGRGEKLFF,TRBJ1-4,NA,NA,TRBV4-1
TGTGCCAGCAGCCCGGATAGCATGTCCCTTAATGAGCAGTTCTTC,CASSPDSMSLNEQFF,TRBJ2-1,NA,NA,TRBV7-6
TGTGCCACCAGCACGGGCCACGGACAGGCCCTAGCGGGTGAGCAGTTCTTC,CATSTGHGQALAGEQFF,TRBJ2-1,NA,NA,TRBV15
TGTGCCAGCAGGTTAGAAGGGGCGCCTGAAGCTTTCTTT,CASRLEGAPEAFF,TRBJ1-1,NA,NA,TRBV27
TGTGCCAGCAGTTCACAGACTAGCGGACGCACCGGGGAGCTGTTTTTT,CASSSQTSGRTGELFF,TRBJ2-2,NA,TRBD2,TRBV27
TGCGCCAGCAGCACACTAGCGGGAGTTCCCGATGAGCAGTTCTTC,CASSTLAGVPDEQFF,TRBJ2-1,NA,TRBD2,TRBV5-1
TGCGCCAGCAGCCCTGGGACAGTCGACACTGAAGCTTTCTTT,CASSPGTVDTEAFF,TRBJ1-1,NA,TRBD1,TRBV5-1
TGTGCTAGTGGTTTGGGGTCGCTAGCGGGAGTCGCCCGTATAGATACGCAGTATTTT,CASGLGSLAGVARIDTQYF,TRBJ2-3,few,TRBD2,TRBV12-5
TGTGCCAGCAGCTTAGGAGGGTCCGAGCAGTACTTC,CASSLGGSEQYF,TRBJ2-7,few,NA,TRBV7-3
TGTGCCAGCAGCTTAGGTTCACGAACTGCTTTCTTT,CASSLGSRTAFF,TRBJ1-1,once,NA,TRBV7-2
TGTGCCAGCAGTCCTACTAGCGGAGGCCCCACAGATACGCAGTATTTT,CASSPTSGGPTDTQYF,TRBJ2-3,few,TRBD2,TRBV6-4